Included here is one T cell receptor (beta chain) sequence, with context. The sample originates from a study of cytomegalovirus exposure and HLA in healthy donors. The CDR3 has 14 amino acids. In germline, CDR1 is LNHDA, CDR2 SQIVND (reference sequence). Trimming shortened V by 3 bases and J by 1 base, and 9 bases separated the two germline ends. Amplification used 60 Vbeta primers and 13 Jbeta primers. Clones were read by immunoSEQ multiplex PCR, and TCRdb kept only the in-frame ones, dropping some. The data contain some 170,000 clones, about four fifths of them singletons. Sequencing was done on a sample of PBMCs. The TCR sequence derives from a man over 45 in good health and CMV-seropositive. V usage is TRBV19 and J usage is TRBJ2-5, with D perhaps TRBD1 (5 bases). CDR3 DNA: TGTGCCAGTAGTATGGACAAGCGCCAAGAGACCCAGTACTTC. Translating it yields CASSMDKRQETQYF.